The rows below give T cell receptor beta chains drawn from one sample of a study of T cell responses to AZD1222 COVID-19 vaccine. Clones were read by immunoSEQ multiplex PCR, and TCRdb kept only the in-frame ones, dropping some. The sample includes 85,000 to 130,000 clones, 70% to 90% of them seen just once. The material was peripheral blood, obtained on day 0 of AZD1222 vaccination. All receptors come from an adult in good health. CDR3s include the opening cysteine and the closing phenylalanine or tryptophan. Each record gives: V gene, clone size, J gene, D gene, CDR3 DNA, CDR3 protein. A D gene is named only where the DNA matches it firmly. Clone sizes are given selectively: once, few, many, or a class where the clone is expanded.

TRBV20-1	NA	TRBJ2-5	NA	TGCAGTGTCTCGGACCGGGAGACCCAGTACTTC	CSVSDRETQYF
TRBV4-1	once	TRBJ2-7	NA	TGCGCCAGCAGCCAAGAAGGGGTTACAGCTCCCAACTCCTACGAGCAGTACTTC	CASSQEGVTAPNSYEQYF
TRBV3-1/TRBV3-2	NA	TRBJ1-4	TRBD1	TGTGCCAGCAGCCAAGTATATCAACAGGGGGCAAAAGAAAAACTGTTTTTT	CASSQVYQQGAKEKLFF
TRBV5-1	NA	TRBJ1-1	NA	TGCGCCAGCAGCTTGACGGGGGCGGACACTGAAGCTTTCTTT	CASSLTGADTEAFF
TRBV6-5	NA	TRBJ2-3	NA	TGTGCCAGCAAGACTAGTGGGGGGTCAGATACGCAGTATTTT	CASKTSGGSDTQYF
TRBV4-2	NA	TRBJ1-5	NA	TGTGCCAGCAGCCAAGATCGGGATCAGCCCCAGCATTTT	CASSQDRDQPQHF
TRBV12-1	NA	TRBJ2-4	NA	TGTGCCAGCAGCCCCTGGCACTTAGAAGCCAAAAACATTCAGTACTTC	CASSPWHLEAKNIQYF
TRBV9	once	TRBJ1-1	NA	TGTGCCAGCAGCGTAGCGGGTAGAGACACTGAAGCTTTCTTT	CASSVAGRDTEAFF
TRBV5-4	NA	TRBJ2-2	NA	TGTGCCAGCAGCCCGACTAGTCTCGGGGAGCTGTTTTTT	CASSPTSLGELFF
TRBV18	NA	TRBJ1-1	NA	TGTGCCAGCTCACCAGTGGGGACGGCGAGTACTGAAGCTTTCTTT	CASSPVGTASTEAFF
TRBV4-1	NA	TRBJ2-7	NA	TGCGCCAGCAGCCACACAGACAGCTCCTACGAGCAGTACTTC	CASSHTDSSYEQYF
TRBV19	NA	TRBJ1-1	TRBD1	TGTGCCAGTATGGACAGGGGGCCAGGGGAAGCTTTCTTT	CASMDRGPGEAFF
TRBV7-3	NA	TRBJ1-3	NA	TGTGCCAAGGACGGACACTCAGTCTCTGGAAACACCATATATTTT	CAKDGHSVSGNTIYF
TRBV19	NA	TRBJ2-3	NA	TGTGCCACCCCCTCCGGGGGGCTAGACACAGATACGCAGTATTTT	CATPSGGLDTDTQYF
TRBV5-1	NA	TRBJ1-1	NA	TGCGCCAGCAGGCCGGACGGAGGGGGGACTGAAGCTTTCTTT	CASRPDGGGTEAFF
TRBV13	NA	TRBJ2-2	NA	TGTGCCAGCTCGTGGGCGGTCACCGGGGAGCTGTTTTTT	CASSWAVTGELFF
TRBV12-5	NA	TRBJ1-5	TRBD1	TGTGCTAGTGGTTTGGTACTCACACAGGGGTCCGGGGGCAATCAGCCCCAGCATTTT	CASGLVLTQGSGGNQPQHF
TRBV15	NA	TRBJ1-2	NA	TGTGCCACCAGCAGAGATGTGCTGGGGGGCGCAACGGACTATGGCTACACCTTC	CATSRDVLGGATDYGYTF
TRBV7-6	NA	TRBJ2-7	NA	TGTGCCAGCAGCTTAGGGCAGGGGACGGGCGAGCAGTACTTC	CASSLGQGTGEQYF
TRBV7-8	NA	TRBJ2-3	NA	TGTGCCAGCAGCTTATCCACCGGCCGGGATACGCAGTATTTT	CASSLSTGRDTQYF
TRBV4-2	few	TRBJ2-2	NA	TGTGCCAGCAGCCCGGGACAGAACACCGGGGAGCTGTTTTTT	CASSPGQNTGELFF
TRBV2	NA	TRBJ2-5	TRBD1	TGTGCCAGCAGTAGACAGGGGGCTAGGGAGACCCAGTACTTC	CASSRQGARETQYF
TRBV11-3	NA	TRBJ2-2	NA	TGTGCCAGCACCGACCAAACCGGGGAGCTGTTTTTT	CASTDQTGELFF
TRBV10-2	NA	TRBJ1-2	TRBD1	TGCGCCAGCAGTGTTGACAGGGTTTTTGGCTACACCTTC	CASSVDRVFGYTF
TRBV5-5	NA	TRBJ1-1	NA	TGTGCCAGCAGCTTGAATCCAGGGATCAACACTGAAGCTTTCTTT	CASSLNPGINTEAFF
TRBV5-1	NA	TRBJ2-3	NA	TGCGCCAGCAGCTTGGGGGGGAATGTAGCGGATACGCAGTATTTT	CASSLGGNVADTQYF